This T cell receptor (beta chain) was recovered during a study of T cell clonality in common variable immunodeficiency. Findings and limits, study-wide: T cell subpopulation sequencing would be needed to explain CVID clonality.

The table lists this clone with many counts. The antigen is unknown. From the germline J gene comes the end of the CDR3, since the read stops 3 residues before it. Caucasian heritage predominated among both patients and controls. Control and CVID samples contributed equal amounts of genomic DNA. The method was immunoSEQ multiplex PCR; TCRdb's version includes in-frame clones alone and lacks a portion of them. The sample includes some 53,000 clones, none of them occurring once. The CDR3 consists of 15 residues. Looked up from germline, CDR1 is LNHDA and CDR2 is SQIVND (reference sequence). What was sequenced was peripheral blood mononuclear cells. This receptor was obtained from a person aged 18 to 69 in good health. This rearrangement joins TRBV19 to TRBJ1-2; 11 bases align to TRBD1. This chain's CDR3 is CATQDRGRPSRGYTF. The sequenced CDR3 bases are TGTGCCACCCAGGACAGGGGGCGTCCCTCTCGAGGC.